This TCR beta chain was sequenced in a study of T cells expressing NK-cell markers (dated by TCRdb to 2020 to 2022). For the wider study: Eight or nine donors provided sorted CD3+CD56+NKG2C+, CD3+CD56+NKG2C- and CD3+CD56-NKG2C+ T-cell subsets, whose TCR beta-chain repertoires were profiled. All eight donors whose samples were sequenced were randomly selected healthy volunteers, three of them men and five women. Libraries were sequenced as 2 x 150 bp reads on Illumina HiSeq 2000/2500, MiSeq or NextSeq. Among the eight sequenced donors, only one was HCMV-seronegative, while the other seven were HCMV-seropositive. Overall study results and their limits: In six donors, the dominant CD3+CD56+NKG2C+ clonotypes ranked among the top 10 CD8+ clonotypes, making up about 1.0-7.5% of CD8+ T cells. Whether the expanded NKG2C-expressing T cell clones were specific for HCMV antigens was left unclear. Those dominant clonotypes were again the most abundant among CD3+CD56-NKG2C+ cells in a handful of donors, at about 28.3-60.1%.

To determine HCMV serostatus, a commercial ELISA kit was used to detect HCMV-specific IgG in serum. Peripheral blood mononuclear cells were isolated from blood by Ficoll density gradient centrifugation. Regarding this clonotype: The antigen it binds to is not known.

TCRdb records Illumina HiSeq 2000 as the sequencer. TCR beta cDNA libraries were made by 5'RACE template switching that added a universal primer site and unique molecular identifiers. cDNA synthesis was primed from the TCR beta constant segment, followed by two successive PCR amplification steps. The authors' analysis ran thus. MIGEC was used to demultiplex reads and group the reads by UMI, and MiTCR was used to assemble and quantify clonotypes. To exclude erroneous sequences, any TCR cDNA sequence not supported by at least two reads was discarded. The tcR package was used for downstream repertoire analysis, with clonotypes matched between fractions based on CDR3 nucleotide sequence plus V segment. VDJmatch was used to annotate antigen specificity against VDJdb, with one amino acid substitution in CDR3 allowed. TCRdb reanalyzed the reads, keeping one entry per CDR3 protein sequence and omitting DNA. The V and J calls come from TCRdb's annotation, not from the publication. The sample table on file contains some 340,000 distinct CDR3 sequences. Of the sample, under 6.5% is held by the ten largest clones.

From a lookup of the germline V gene, CDR1 and CDR2 are SGHVS and FQNEAQ. The CDR3, cysteine through phenylalanine, is 15 amino acids long. No coding sequence is recorded. The V and J segments used are TRBV7-8 and TRBJ2-1; TCRdb proposes TRBD2, but this gene call is untestable without DNA. Sequencing was done on a sample of blood T cells: a sorted CD56 or NKG2C T cell subset, CD4+ or CD8+ T cells, or bulk PBMC T cells (not recorded which). The sequence was collected from a man aged 18-70 years in good health. The CDR3 here reads CASSHRGGPPDEQFF.